This T cell receptor beta chain appears in the sequencing data of a study of T cell changes during pregnancy in multiple sclerosis. After removal of 1 base from V and 2 bases from J, the junction contained 2 bases not matched to a gene. Germline lookup yields CDR1 SGHRS and CDR2 YFSETQ. The CDR3 is 16 residues long. Only in-frame clones appear in the TCRdb table, and some are missing; sequencing was by immunoSEQ multiplex PCR. Here the sample spans approximately 46,000 clones, 80% to 95% being singletons. The chain recombines TRBV5-1 with TRBJ2-6; 8 nucleotides align to TRBD2. The source is a female donor with multiple sclerosis, enrolled in a pregnancy study. This specimen consisted of CD4+ T cells from peripheral blood mononuclear cells, obtained after pregnancy. The DNA of the CDR3 is TGCGCCAGCAGCTTGATCGGGGGGGCTGGGGCCAACGTCCTGACTTTC. Its translation: CASSLIGGAGANVLTF.